What follows is one T cell receptor (beta chain) and its context. The data were obtained in a study of T cell changes during pregnancy in multiple sclerosis. The CDR3 runs 15 residues. Germline trimming cut 5 bases from V and 0 bases from J; bases unmatched to any gene: 4. CDR1 is LNHNV, CDR2 YYDKDF, per germline (reference sequence). Some clones are missing from TCRdb's copy, which holds only in-frame ones; the method was immunoSEQ multiplex PCR. The sample lists about 35,000 clones; 93% were seen once. The starting material was CD4+ T cells from peripheral blood mononuclear cells, obtained in the first trimester of pregnancy. The clonotype originates from a female donor with multiple sclerosis, enrolled in a pregnancy study. The chain couples TRBV15 to TRBJ1-1, with TRBD1 matching over 9 bases. The CDR3 here is CATSPRQGVNTEAFF. The DNA of the CDR3 is TGTGCCACCAGCCCCCGACAGGGGGTGAACACTGAAGCTTTCTTT.